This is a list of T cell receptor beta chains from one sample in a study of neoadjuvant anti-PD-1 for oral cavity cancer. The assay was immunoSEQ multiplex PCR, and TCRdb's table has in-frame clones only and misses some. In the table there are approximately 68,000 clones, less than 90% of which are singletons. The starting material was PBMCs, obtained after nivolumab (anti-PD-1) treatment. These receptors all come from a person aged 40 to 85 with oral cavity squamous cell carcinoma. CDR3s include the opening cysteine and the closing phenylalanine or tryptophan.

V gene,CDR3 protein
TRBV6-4,CASSGGITSGIETQYF
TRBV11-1,CASIAGLEGNEQFF
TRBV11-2,CASSLFSQDYEQYF
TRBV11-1,CASSLGENTEAFF
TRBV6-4,CASSDDGYTF
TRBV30,CAWNSLVAFGSYEQYF
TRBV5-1,CASSLSGVGADTQYF
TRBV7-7,CASSPGTANTGELFF
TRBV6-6,CASWRGAYEQYF
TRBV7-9,CASSFGGPDEKLFF
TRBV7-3,CASSTGGAVTGELFF
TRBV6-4,CASSPGGPSDTQYF
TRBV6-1,CASRGGVWVGNTIYF
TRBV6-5,CASSSRGSGVSDTQYF
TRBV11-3,CASSLESGYGYTF
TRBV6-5,CASSYSGSSGNTIYF
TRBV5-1,CASSGQANSYEQYF
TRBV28,CASSHQGYEQYF
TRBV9,CASSVGLAGGSSYNEQFF
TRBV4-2,CASSQEATGGKTDTQYF
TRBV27,CASSSHRGRGTEAFF
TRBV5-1,CASSLVGFSYEQYF
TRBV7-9,CASSGLGRNTEAFF
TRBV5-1,CASSQGLAGAAYEQYF
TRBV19,CASGPRGDDTDTQYF
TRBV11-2,CASSPLKGLKSYEQYF
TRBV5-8,CASSFQGDRGYTF
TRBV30,CAWSGFPGRRGGRWYNEQFF
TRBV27,CASSLGRMSIQYF
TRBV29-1,CSGGAEGNTIYF
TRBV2,CASRRWGRGDGYTF
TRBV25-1,CASIPQMGRGNDEQFF
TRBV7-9,CASSIGGEAFF
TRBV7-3,CASSLGGPKSSGANVLTF
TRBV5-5,CASSFIGGHNTGELFF
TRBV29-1,CSVEDRRNNEQFF
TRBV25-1,CASSDWGRDNEQFF
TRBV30,CAWTDTLDEQFF
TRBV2,CASSGYTEGEQYF
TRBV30,CAWSVPLIQTDTQYF
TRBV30,CAWSQDSEAFF
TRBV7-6,CASGSWTSGNNEQFF
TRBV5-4,CASSARGDPGNTIYF
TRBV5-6,CASSSFGQELSGNTIYF
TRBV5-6,CASRRVGRSYEQYF
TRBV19,CASSLLAGAGTDTQYF
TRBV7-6,CASSFVISGAGELFF
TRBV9,CASSRGHIRGYYGYTF
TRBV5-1,CASSLRGVTYNSPLHF
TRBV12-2,CASRLLLDRGNTGELFF
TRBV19,CAVKSYNEQFF
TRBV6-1,CASSKMDRVTEAFF
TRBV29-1,CSVMAQARNGYTF
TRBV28,CASSSYGTGANIQYF